This TCR beta chain is from a study of cytomegalovirus exposure and HLA in healthy donors. Vbeta (60) and Jbeta (13) primers were used in the PCR. Produced via immunoSEQ multiplex PCR; TCRdb's table is partial and in-frame only. The table lists about 130,000 clones, with approximately 1.7% in the top ten. A word on this clone: One junction end disagrees with the germline gene, perhaps due to a read error.

This CDR3 spans 13 amino acids. CDR1 is GTSNPN and CDR2 is SVGIG in the germline V gene (reference sequence). The source of this sequence is a man younger than 35 in good health and CMV-seronegative. J is TRBJ1-1 and V is TRBV30, with D possibly matching TRBD1 (6 bases). The sequenced sample was PBMCs. The CDR3 loop reads CAWSGTETTKCSF. The CDR3 region has the DNA TGTGCCTGGAGTGGGACAGAGACGACGAAGTGTAGCTTT.